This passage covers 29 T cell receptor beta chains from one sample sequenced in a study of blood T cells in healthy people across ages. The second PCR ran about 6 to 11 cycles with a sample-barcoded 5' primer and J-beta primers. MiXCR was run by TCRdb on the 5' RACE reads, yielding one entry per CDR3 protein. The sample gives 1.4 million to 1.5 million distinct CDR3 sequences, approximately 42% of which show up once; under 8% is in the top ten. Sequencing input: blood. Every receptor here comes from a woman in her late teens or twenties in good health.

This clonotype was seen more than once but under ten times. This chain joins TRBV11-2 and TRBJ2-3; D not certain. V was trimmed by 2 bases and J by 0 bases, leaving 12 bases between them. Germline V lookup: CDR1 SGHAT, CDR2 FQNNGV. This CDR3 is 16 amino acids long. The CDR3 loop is CASSLTSRVSTDTQYF. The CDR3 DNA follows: TGTGCCAGCAGCTTAACGTCCAGAGTTAGCACAGATACGCAGTATTTT.

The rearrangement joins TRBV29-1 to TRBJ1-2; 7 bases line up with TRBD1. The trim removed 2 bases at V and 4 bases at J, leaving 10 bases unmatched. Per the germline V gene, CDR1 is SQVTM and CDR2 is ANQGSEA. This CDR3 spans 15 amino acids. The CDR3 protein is CSVESKPGQIYGYTF. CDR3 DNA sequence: TGCAGCGTTGAATCTAAACCGGGACAGATCTATGGCTACACCTTC.

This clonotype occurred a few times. The CDR3 sequence: CSARAYSSTYEQYF. The DNA for the CDR3 is TGCAGTGCTAGAGCCTACAGCTCGACCTACGAGCAGTACTTC. The J gene is TRBJ2-7, the V gene TRBV20-1; D gene ambiguous. The CDR3 has 14 amino acids. In germline, CDR1 is DFQATT, CDR2 SNEGSKA (reference sequence). Trimming cost V 1 base and J 2 bases, with 12 bases left between them.

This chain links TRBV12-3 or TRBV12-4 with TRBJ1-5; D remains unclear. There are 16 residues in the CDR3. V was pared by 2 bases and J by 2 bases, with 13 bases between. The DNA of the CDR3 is TGTGCCAGCAGTTTAAAGGCGGTCCACGGCAATCAGCCCCAGCATTTT. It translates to CASSLKAVHGNQPQHF.

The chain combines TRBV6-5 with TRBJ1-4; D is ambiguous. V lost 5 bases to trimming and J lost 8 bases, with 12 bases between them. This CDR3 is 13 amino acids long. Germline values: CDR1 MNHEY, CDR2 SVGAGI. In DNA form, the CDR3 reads TGTGCCAGCAGTGACACAACAAGGGAAAAACTGTTTTTT. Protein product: CASSDTTREKLFF.

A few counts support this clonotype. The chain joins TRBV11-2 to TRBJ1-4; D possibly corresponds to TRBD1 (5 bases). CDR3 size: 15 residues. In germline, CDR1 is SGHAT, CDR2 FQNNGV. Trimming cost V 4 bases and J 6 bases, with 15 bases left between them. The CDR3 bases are TGTGCCAGCAGCTCATCCGGCAGGGATTATGAAAAACTGTTTTTT. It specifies CASSSSGRDYEKLFF. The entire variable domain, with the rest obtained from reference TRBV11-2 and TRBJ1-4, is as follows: EAGVAQSPRYKIIEKRQSVAFWCNPISGHATLYWYQQILGQGPKLLIQFQNNGVVDDSQLPKDRFSAERLKGVDSTLKIQPAKLEDSAVYLCASSSSGRDYEKLFFGSGTQLSVL.

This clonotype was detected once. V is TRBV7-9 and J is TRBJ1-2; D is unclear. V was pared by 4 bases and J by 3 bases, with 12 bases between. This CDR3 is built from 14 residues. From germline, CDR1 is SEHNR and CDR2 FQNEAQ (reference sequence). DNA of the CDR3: TGTGCCAGCAGCTGGCGCTTGGAGGACTATGGCTACACCTTC. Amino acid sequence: CASSWRLEDYGYTF.

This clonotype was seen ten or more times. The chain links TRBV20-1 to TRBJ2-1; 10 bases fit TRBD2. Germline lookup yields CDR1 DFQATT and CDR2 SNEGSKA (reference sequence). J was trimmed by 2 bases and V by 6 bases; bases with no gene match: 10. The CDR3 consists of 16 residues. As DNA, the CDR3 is TGCAGTGCGATACCCCGGACTAGCGGTACCTACAATGAGCAGTTCTTC. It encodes CSAIPRTSGTYNEQFF.

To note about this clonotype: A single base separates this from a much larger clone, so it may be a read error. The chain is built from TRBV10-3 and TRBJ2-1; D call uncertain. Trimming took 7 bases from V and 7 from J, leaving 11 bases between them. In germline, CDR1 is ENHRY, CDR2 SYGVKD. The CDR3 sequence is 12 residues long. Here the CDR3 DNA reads TGTGCCATCACCCGGGCTAGAAATGAGCAGTTCTTC. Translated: CAITRARNEQFF.

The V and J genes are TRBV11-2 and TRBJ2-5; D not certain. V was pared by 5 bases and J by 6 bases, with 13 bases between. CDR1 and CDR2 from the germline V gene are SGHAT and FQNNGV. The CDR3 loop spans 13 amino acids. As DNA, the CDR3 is TGTGCCAGCAGCCCCGGATCCGTTCAGACCCAGTACTTC. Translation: CASSPGSVQTQYF.

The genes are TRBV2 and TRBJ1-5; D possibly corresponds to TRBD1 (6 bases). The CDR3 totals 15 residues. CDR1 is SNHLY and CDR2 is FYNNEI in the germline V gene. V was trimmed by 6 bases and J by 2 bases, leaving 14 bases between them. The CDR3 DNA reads TGTGCCAGCAGCGAGACAGGAAACGGCAATCAGCCCCAGCATTTT. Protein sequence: CASSETGNGNQPQHF.

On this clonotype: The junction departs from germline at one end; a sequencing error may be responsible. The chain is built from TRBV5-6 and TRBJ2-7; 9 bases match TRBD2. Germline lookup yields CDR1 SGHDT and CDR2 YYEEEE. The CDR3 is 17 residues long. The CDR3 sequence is CAGSSEAGGTWSYEQYF. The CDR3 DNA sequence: TGTGCCGGCAGCTCCGAAGCGGGAGGCACTTGGTCCTACGAGCAGTACTTC.

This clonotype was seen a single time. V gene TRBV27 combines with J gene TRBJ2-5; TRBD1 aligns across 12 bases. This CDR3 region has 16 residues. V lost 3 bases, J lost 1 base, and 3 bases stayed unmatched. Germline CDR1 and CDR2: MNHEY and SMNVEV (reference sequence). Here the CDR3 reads CASSFGTGGPQETQYF. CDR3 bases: TGTGCCAGCAGTTTCGGGACAGGGGGCCCCCAAGAGACCCAGTACTTC.

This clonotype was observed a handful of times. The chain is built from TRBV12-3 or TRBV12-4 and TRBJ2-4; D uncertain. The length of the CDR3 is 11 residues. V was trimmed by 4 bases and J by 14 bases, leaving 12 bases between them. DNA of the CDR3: TGTGCCAGCAGTTGGGGATTTACGGAGTACTTC. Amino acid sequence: CASSWGFTEYF.

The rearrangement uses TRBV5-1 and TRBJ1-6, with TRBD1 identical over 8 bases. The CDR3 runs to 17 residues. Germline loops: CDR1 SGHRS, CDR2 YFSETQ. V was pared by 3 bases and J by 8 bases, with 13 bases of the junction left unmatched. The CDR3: CASSSASGGVGDSPLHF. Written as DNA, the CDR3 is TGCGCCAGCAGCTCAGCCTCAGGGGGCGTAGGTGATTCACCCCTCCACTTT.

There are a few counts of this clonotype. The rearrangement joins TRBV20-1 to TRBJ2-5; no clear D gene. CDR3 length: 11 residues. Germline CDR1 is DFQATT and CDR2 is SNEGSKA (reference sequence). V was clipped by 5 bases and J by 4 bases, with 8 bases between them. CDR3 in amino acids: CSAEVRETQYF. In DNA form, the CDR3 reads TGCAGTGCTGAGGTCAGAGAGACCCAGTACTTC.

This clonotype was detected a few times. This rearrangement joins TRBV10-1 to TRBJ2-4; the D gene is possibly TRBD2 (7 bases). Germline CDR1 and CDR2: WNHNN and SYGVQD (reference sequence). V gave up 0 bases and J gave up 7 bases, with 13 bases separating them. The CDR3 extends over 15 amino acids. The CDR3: CASSESGGRGNIQYF. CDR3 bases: TGCGCCAGCAGTGAGTCGGGGGGGCGAGGGAACATTCAGTACTTC.

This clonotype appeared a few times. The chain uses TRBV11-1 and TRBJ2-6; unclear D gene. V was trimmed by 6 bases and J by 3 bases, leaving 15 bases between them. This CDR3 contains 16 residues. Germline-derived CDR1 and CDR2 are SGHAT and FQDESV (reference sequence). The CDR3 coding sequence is TGTGCCAGCAGTCACGGTTTGGGGATTGGGGCCAACGTCCTGACTTTC. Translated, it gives CASSHGLGIGANVLTF.

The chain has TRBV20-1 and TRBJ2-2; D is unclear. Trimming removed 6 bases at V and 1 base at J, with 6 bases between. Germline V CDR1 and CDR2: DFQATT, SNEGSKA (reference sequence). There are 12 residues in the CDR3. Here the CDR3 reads CSAPENTGELFF. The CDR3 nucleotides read TGCAGTGCACCTGAGAACACCGGGGAGCTGTTTTTT.

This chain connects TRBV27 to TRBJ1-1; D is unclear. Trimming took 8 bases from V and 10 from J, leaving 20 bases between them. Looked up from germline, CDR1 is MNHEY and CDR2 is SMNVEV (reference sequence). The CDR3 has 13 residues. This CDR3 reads CASAEGPNWGAFF. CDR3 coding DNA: TGTGCCAGCGCTGAGGGCCCCAATTGGGGAGCTTTCTTT.

CDR3 bases: TGTGCCAGCCAGGGAGAGTCAGGGAACGCTAACTATGGCTACACCTTC. Translated: CASQGESGNANYGYTF. V and J are TRBV25-1 and TRBJ1-2, with D perhaps TRBD1 (5 bases). V lost 8 bases and J 0 bases, leaving 19 bases between the germline ends. This CDR3 spans 16 amino acids. Per the germline V gene, CDR1 is MGHDK and CDR2 is SYGVNS.

DNA for the CDR3: TGTGCCGGGCGGGAGAAGAGTGGGGCAGATACGCAGTATTTT. Translating gives CAGREKSGADTQYF. The rearrangement joins TRBV6-6 to TRBJ2-3; 7 bases align to TRBD2. Looked up from germline, CDR1 is MNHNY and CDR2 is SVGAGI (reference sequence). The V and J ends lost 11 bases and 4 bases, in that order; junction bases with no gene match: 12. The CDR3 covers 14 residues.

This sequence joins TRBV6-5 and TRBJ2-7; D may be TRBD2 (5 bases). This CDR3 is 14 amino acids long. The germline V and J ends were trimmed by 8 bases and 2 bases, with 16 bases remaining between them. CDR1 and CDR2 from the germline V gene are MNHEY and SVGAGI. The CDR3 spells CASRLSAGTYEQYF. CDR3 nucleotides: TGTGCCAGCCGCCTCAGCGCCGGGACCTACGAGCAGTACTTC.

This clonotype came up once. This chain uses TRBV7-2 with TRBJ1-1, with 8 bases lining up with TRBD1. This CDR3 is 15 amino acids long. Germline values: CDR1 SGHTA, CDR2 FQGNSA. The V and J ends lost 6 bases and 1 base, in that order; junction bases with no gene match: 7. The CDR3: CASRHRGTPNTEAFF. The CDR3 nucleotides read TGTGCCAGCAGGCACAGGGGGACCCCGAACACTGAAGCTTTCTTT.

The CDR3 spells CSVEPGTGVPTQYF. The CDR3 DNA is TGCAGCGTTGAGCCCGGGACAGGGGTCCCGACCCAGTACTTC. The chain is built from TRBV29-1 and TRBJ2-4; 10 bases match TRBD1. The end of the DNA aligns better with TRBJ2-5, so the J call may be wrong. The germline V gene encodes CDR1 SQVTM and CDR2 ANQGSEA. The CDR3 consists of 14 residues.

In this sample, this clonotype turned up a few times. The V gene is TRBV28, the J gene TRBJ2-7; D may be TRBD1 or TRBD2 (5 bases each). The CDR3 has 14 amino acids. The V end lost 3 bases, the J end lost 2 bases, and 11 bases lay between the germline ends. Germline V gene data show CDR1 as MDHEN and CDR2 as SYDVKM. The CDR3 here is CASSLGREPYEQYF. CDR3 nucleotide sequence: TGTGCCAGCAGTTTGGGCAGGGAGCCCTACGAGCAGTACTTC.

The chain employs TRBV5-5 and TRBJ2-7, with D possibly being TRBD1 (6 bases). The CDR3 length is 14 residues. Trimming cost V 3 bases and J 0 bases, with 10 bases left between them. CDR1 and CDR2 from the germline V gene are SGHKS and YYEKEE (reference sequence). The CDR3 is CASSSRGNSYEQYF. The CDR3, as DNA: TGTGCCAGCAGCTCCAGGGGAAACTCCTACGAGCAGTACTTC.

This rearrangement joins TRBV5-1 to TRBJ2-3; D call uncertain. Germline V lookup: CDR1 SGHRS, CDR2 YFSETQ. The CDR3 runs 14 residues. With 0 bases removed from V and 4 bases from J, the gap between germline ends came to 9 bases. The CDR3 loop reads CASSLGFEADTQYF. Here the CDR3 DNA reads TGCGCCAGCAGCTTGGGGTTCGAGGCAGATACGCAGTATTTT.

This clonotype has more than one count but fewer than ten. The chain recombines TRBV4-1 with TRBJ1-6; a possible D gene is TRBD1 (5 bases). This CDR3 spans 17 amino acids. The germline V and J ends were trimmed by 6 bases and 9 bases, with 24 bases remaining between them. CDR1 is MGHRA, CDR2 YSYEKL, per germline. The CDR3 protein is CASSGYADQGFTSPLHF. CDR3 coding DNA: TGCGCCAGCAGTGGGTATGCGGATCAGGGATTTACTTCACCCCTCCACTTT.